The T cell receptor beta chain under discussion was sequenced for a study of T cells in Graves' hyperthyroidism and ophthalmopathy. Amplification of TCR beta CDR3 regions used RNA as the template. With the HTBI primer set, the TCR CDR3 went through a first round of RT-PCR. A single record per CDR3 protein comes from TCRdb applying MiXCR to the multiplex PCR reads. The data hold 400,000 or so distinct CDR3 sequences, with around 15% observed a single time. This sequence was found in an older woman with Graves' ophthalmopathy. Sequenced input: blood.

The chain's CDR3 is CASSLTTGDGYTF. Here the CDR3 DNA reads TGTGCCAGCAGTTTGACTACAGGGGATGGCTACACCTTC. This chain links TRBV28 with TRBJ1-2; TRBD1 agrees at 7 bases. The germline V gene has CDR1 MDHEN and CDR2 SYDVKM. The CDR3 totals 13 residues. Losses at the gene ends were 3 bases for V and 6 bases for J; bases not matched to a gene: 4.